The T cell receptor (beta chain) under discussion was sequenced for a study of blood T cell repertoires in COVID-19. In the original processing: Cell counts per sample came from amplifying reference gene primers. Produced via immunoSEQ multiplex PCR; TCRdb's table is partial and in-frame only. V, J and clone size were drawn from that table, and D and trimming were deduced from the DNA. The sample holds roughly 700,000 clones, around 89% seen once. The CDR3 extends over 16 amino acids. Trimming took off 0 bases at V and 4 bases at J, with 15 bases between the two ends. In germline, CDR1 is MGHRA, CDR2 YSYEKL.

Sequencing input: peripheral blood. The chain has TRBV4-1 and TRBJ1-2; no clear D gene. This TCR was sampled from a woman between 18 and 29 years old with acute or convalescent COVID-19. CDR3 sequence: CASSQEVGGLLYGYTF. CDR3 coding DNA: TGCGCCAGCAGCCAAGAAGTAGGAGGGCTCCTCTATGGCTACACCTTC.